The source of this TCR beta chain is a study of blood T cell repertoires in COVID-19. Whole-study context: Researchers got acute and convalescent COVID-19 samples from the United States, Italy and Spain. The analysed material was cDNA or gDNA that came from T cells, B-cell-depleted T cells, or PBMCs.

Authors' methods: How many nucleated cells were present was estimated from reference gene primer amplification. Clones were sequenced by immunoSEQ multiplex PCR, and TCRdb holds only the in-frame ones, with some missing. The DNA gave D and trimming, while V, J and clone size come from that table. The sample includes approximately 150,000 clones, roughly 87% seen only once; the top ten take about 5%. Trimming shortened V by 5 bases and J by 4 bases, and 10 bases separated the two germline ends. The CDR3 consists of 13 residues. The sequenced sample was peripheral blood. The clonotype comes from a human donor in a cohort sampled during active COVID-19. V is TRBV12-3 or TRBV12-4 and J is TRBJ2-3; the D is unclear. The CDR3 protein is CASSPPVADTQYF. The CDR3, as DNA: TGTGCCAGCAGTCCCCCGGTGGCAGATACGCAGTATTTT.